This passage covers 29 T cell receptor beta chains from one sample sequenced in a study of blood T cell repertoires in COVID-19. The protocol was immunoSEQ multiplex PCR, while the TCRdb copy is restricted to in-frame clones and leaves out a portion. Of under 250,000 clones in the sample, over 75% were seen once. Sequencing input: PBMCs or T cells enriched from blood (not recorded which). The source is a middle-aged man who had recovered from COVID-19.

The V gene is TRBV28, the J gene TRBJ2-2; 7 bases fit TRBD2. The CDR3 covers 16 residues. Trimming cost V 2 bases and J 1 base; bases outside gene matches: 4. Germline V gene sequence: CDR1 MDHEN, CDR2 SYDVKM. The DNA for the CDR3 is TGTGCCAGCAGTTTAAGTCTAGCGGAGAACACCGGGGAGCTGTTTTTT. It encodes CASSLSLAENTGELFF.

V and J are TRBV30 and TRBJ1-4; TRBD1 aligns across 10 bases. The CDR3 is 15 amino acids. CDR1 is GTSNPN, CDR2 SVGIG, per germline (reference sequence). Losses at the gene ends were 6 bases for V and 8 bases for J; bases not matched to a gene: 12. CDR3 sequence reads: CACLSDGTGEEKLFF. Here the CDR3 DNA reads TGTGCCTGCCTTAGCGACGGGACAGGGGAAGAAAAACTGTTTTTT.

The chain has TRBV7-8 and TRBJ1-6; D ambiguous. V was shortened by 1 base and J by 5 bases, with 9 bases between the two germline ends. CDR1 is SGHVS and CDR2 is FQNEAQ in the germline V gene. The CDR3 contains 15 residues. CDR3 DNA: TGTGCCAGCAGCTTAGTCTGGGGAGATAATTCACCCCTCCACTTT. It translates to CASSLVWGDNSPLHF.

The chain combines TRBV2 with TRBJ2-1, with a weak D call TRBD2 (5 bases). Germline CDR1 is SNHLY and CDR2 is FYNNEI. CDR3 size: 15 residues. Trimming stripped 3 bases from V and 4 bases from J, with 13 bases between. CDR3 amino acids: CASSESPRTYNEQFF. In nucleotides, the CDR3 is TGTGCCAGCAGTGAGTCCCCCAGGACTTACAATGAGCAGTTCTTC.

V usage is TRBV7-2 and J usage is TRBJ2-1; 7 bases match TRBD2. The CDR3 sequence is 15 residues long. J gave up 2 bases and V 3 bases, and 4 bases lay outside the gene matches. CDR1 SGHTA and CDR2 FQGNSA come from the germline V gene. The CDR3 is CASSFRAGPYNEQFF. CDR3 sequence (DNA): TGTGCCAGCAGCTTTAGAGCGGGACCCTACAATGAGCAGTTCTTC.

CDR3 loop: CASRLAGATDTQYF. The DNA for the CDR3 is TGTGCCAGCAGACTAGCGGGAGCGACAGATACGCAGTATTTT. The chain recombines TRBV28 with TRBJ2-3; 11 bases agree with TRBD2. The CDR3 is 14 amino acids. J gave up 3 bases and V 6 bases, and 2 bases lay outside the gene matches. Germline V gene lookup returns CDR1 MDHEN and CDR2 SYDVKM.

The CDR3 bases are TGTGCCAGCAGGGGTCTCGGGACAGGGTATGAAAAACTGTTTTTT. Translation: CASRGLGTGYEKLFF. The chain is built from TRBV27 and TRBJ1-4; 9 bases agree with TRBD1. The length of the CDR3 is 15 residues. The V segment lost 6 bases and the J segment 6 bases; nucleotides outside the gene matches: 8. The V gene's germline CDR1 is MNHEY and CDR2 SMNVEV (reference sequence).

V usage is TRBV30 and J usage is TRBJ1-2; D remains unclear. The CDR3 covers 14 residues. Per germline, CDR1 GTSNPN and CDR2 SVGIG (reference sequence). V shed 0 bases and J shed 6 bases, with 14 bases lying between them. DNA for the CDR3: TGTGCCTGGAGTGTACCGGGGTTCGGTGATGGCTACACCTTC. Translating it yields CAWSVPGFGDGYTF. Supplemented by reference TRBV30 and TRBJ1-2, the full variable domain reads SQTIHQWPATLVQPVGSPLSLECTVEGTSNPNLYWYRQAAGRGLQLLFYSVGIGQISSEVPQNLSASRPQDRQFILSSKKLLLSDSGFYLCAWSVPGFGDGYTFGSGTRLTVV.

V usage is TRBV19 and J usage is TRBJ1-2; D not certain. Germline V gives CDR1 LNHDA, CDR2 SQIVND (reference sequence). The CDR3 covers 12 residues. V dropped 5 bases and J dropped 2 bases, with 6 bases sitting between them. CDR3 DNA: TGTGCCAGTAGTGGCAGAAACTATGGCTACACCTTC. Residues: CASSGRNYGYTF.

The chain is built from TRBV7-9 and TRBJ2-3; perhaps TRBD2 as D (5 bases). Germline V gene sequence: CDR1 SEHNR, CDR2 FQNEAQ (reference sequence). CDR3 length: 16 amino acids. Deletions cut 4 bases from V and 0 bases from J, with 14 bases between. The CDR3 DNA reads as TGTGCCAGCAGCTGGGGAGCGGCAACTAGCACAGATACGCAGTATTTT. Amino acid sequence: CASSWGAATSTDTQYF.

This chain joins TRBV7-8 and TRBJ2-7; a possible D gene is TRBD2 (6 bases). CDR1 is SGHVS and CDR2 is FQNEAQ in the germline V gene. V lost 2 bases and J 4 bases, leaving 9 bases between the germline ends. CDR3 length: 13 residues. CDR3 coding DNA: TGTGCCAGCAGCTTACTTCGGGGGTACGAGCAGTACTTC. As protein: CASSLLRGYEQYF.

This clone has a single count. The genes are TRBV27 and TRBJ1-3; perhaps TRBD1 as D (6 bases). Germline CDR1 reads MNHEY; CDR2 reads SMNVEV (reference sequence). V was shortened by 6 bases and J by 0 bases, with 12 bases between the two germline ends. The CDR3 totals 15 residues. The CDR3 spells CASSPGAFSGNTIYF. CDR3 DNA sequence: TGTGCCAGCAGCCCAGGGGCCTTCTCTGGAAACACCATATATTTT.

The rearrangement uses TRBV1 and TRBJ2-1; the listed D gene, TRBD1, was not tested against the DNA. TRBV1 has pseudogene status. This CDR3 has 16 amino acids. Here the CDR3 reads CTSSQEFGRGPTEQFF. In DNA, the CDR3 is TGCACCAGCAGCCAAGAATTCGGCAGGGGCCCGACAGAGCAGTTCTTC.

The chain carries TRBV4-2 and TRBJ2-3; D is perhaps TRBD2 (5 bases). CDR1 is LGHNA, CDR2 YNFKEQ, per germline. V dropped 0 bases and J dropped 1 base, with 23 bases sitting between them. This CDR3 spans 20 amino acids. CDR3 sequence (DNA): TGTGCCAGCAGCCAAGAGGAGGTAAAAGCTTTGGGTACGGGCACAGATACGCAGTATTTT. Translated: CASSQEEVKALGTGTDTQYF.

The CDR3, as DNA: TGTGCCAGCAGTTACGGGGACAGGCCCGATTTTGACTATGGCTACACCTTC. As protein: CASSYGDRPDFDYGYTF. V and J are TRBV6-2 or TRBV6-3 and TRBJ1-2; TRBD1 aligns across 8 bases. Germline V gives CDR1 MNHEY, CDR2 SVGEGT. The CDR3 contains 17 residues. The J segment lost 3 bases and the V segment lost 2 bases, leaving 11 bases of the junction unmatched.

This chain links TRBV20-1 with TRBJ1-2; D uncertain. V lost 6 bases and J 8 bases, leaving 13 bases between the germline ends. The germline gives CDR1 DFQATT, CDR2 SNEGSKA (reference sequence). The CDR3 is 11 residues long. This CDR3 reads CSAYGLNGYTF. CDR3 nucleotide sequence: TGCAGTGCCTACGGACTGAACGGCTACACCTTC.

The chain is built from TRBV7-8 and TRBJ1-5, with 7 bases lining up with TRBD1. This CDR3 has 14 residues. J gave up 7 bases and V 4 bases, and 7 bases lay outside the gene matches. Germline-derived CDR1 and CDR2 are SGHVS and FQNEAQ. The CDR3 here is CASSSRGIWQPQHF. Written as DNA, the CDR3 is TGTGCCAGCAGCTCCAGGGGGATTTGGCAGCCCCAGCATTTT.

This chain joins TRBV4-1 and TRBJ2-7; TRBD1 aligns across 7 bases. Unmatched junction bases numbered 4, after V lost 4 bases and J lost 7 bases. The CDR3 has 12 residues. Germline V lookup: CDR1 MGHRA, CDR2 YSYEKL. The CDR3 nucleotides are TGCGCCAGCAGCCGAGGGGGCCTTGAGCAGTACTTC. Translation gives CASSRGGLEQYF.

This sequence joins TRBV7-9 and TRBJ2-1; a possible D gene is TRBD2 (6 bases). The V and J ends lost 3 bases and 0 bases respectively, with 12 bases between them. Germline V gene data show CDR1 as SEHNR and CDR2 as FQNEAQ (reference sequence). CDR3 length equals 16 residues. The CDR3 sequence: CASSFGGAGSYNEQFF. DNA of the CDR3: TGTGCCAGCAGCTTTGGCGGGGCCGGCTCCTACAATGAGCAGTTCTTC.

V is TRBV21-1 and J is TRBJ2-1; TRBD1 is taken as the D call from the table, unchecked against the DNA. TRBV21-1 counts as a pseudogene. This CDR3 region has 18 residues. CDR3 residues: CASSGQGQAGESYNEQFF. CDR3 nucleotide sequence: TGTGCCAGCAGCGGACAGGGGCAAGCGGGAGAGTCCTACAATGAGCAGTTCTTC.

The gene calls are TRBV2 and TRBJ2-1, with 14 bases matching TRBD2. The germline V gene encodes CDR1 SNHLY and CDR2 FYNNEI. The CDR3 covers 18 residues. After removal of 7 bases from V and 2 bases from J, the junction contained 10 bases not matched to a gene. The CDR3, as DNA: TGTGCCAGCACCCAGGGGACTAGCGGGAGTTTTACCTACAATGAGCAGTTCTTC. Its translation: CASTQGTSGSFTYNEQFF.

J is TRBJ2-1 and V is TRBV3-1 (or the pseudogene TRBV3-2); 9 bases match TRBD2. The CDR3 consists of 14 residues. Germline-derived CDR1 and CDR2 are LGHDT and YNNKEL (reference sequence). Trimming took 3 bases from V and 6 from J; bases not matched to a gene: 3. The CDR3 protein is CASSHGGRANEQFF. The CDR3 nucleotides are TGTGCCAGCAGCCACGGCGGGAGGGCCAATGAGCAGTTCTTC.

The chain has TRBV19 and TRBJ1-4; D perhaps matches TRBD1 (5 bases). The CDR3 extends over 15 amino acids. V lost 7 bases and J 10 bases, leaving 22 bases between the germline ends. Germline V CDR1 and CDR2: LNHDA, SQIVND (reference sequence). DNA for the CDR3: TGTGCCAGTACCCCTGGGGGGGGTGGCTGGACAAAACTGTTTTTT. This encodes CASTPGGGGWTKLFF.

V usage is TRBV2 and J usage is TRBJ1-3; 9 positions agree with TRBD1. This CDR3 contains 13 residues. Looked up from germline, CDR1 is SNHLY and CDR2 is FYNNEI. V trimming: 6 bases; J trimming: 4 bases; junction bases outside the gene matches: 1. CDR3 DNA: TGTGCCAGCAGGGGGACAGGGGGAAACACCATATATTTT. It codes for CASRGTGGNTIYF. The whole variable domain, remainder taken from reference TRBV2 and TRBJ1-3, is EPEVTQTPSHQVTQMGQEVILRCVPISNHLYFYWYRQILGQKVEFLVSFYNNEISEKSEIFDDQFSVERPDGSNFTLKIRSTKLEDSAMYFCASRGTGGNTIYFGEGSWLTVV.

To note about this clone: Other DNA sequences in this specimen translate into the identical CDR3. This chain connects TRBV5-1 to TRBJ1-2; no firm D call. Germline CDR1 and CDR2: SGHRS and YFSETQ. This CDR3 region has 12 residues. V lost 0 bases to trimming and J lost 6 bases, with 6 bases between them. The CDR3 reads CASSLEGDGYTF. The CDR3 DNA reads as TGCGCCAGCAGCTTGGAAGGAGATGGCTACACCTTC.

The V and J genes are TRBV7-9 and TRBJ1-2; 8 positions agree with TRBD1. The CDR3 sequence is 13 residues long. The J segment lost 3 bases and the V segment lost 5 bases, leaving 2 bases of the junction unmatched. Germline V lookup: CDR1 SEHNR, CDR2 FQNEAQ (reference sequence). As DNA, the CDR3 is TGTGCCAGCAGCGGACAGGGTTACTATGGCTACACCTTC. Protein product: CASSGQGYYGYTF. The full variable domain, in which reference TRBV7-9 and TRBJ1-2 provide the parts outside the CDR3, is DTGVSQNPRHKITKRGQNVTFRCDPISEHNRLYWYRQTLGQGPEFLTYFQNEAQLEKSRLLSDRFSAERPKGSFSTLEIQRTEQGDSAMYLCASSGQGYYGYTFGSGTRLTVV.

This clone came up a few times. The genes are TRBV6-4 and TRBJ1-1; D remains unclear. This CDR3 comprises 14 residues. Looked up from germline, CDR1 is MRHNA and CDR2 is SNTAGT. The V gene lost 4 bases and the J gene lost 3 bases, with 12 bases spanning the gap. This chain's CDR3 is CASSADGRDTEAFF. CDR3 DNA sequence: TGTGCCAGCAGTGCTGACGGGCGGGACACTGAAGCTTTCTTT.

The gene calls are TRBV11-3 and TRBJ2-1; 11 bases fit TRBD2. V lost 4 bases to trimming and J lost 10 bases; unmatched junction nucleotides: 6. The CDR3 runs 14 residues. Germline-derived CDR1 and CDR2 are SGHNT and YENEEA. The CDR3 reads CASSSNSGGAEQFF. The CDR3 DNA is TGTGCCAGCAGCTCCAATAGCGGGGGGGCGGAGCAGTTCTTC.

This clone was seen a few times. CDR3 amino acids: CASTTGTHYGYTF. In DNA form, the CDR3 reads TGTGCCAGCACGACAGGGACCCACTATGGCTACACCTTC. The chain is built from TRBV12-3 or TRBV12-4 and TRBJ1-2, with 7 positions matching TRBD1. The CDR3 sequence is 13 residues long. J gave up 3 bases and V 7 bases, and 5 bases lay outside the gene matches.